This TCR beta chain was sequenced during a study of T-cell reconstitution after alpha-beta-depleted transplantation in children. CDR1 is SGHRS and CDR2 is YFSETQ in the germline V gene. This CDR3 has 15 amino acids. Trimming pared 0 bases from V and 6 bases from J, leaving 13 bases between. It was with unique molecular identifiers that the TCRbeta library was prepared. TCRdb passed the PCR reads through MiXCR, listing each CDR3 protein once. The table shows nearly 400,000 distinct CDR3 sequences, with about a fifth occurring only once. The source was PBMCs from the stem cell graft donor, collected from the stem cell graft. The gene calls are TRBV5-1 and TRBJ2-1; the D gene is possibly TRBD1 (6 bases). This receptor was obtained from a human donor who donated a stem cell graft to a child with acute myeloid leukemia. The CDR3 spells CASSLGKTGSNEQFF. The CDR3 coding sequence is TGCGCCAGCAGCTTGGGAAAGACAGGTTCCAATGAGCAGTTCTTC.